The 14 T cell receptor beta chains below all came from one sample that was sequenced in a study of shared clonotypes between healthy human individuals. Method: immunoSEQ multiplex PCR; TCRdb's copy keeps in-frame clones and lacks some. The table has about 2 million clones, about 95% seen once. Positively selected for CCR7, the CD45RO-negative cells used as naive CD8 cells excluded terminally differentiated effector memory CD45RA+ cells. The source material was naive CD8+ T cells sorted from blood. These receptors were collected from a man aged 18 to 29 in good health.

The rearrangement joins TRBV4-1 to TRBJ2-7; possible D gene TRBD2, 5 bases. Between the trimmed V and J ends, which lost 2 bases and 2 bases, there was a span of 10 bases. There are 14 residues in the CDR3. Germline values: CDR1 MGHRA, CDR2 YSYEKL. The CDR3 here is CASSQTDSAYEQYF. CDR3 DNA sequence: TGCGCCAGCAGCCAAACGGACTCAGCCTACGAGCAGTACTTC.

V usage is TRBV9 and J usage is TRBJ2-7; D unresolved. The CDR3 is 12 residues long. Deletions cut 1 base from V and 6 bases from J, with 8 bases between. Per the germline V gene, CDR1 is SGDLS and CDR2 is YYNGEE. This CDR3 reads CASSVTLSEQYF. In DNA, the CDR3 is TGTGCCAGCAGCGTAACTCTCTCCGAGCAGTACTTC.

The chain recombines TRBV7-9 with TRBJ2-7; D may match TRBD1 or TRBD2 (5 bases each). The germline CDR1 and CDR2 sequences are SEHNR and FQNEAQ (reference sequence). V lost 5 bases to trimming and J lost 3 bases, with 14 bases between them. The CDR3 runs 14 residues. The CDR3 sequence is CASSLPQRGYEQYF. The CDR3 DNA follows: TGTGCCAGCAGCCTCCCCCAGAGGGGCTACGAGCAGTACTTC.

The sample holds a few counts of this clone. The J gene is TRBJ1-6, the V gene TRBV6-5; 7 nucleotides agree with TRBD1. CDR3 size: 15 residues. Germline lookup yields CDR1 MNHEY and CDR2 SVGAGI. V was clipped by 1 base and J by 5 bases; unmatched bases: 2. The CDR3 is CASSYWDRDNSPLHF. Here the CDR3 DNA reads TGTGCCAGCAGTTACTGGGACAGAGATAATTCACCCCTCCACTTT.

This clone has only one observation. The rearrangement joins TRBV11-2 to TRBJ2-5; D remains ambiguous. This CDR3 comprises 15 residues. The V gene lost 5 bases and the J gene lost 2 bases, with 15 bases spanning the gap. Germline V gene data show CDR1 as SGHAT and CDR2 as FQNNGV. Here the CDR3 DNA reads TGTGCCAGCAGCCCCACCTCCGGGCTACAAGAGACCCAGTACTTC. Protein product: CASSPTSGLQETQYF.

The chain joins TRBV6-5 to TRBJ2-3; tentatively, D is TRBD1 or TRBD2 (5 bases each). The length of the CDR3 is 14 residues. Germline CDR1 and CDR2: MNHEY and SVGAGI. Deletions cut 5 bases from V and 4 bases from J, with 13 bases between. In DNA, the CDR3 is TGTGCCAGCAGTCCGACAGACGGGGCAGATACGCAGTATTTT. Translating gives CASSPTDGADTQYF.

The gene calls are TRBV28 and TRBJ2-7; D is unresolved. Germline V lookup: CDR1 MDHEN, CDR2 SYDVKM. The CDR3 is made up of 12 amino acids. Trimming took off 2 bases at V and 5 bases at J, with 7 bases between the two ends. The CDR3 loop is CASSLPRNEQYF. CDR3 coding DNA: TGTGCCAGCAGTTTACCCCGTAACGAGCAGTACTTC.

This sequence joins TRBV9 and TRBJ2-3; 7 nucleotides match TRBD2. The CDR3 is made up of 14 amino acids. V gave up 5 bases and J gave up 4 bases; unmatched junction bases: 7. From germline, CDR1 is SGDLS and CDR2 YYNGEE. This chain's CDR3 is CASSEAGLADTQYF. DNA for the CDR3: TGTGCCAGCAGTGAAGCGGGGCTGGCAGATACGCAGTATTTT.

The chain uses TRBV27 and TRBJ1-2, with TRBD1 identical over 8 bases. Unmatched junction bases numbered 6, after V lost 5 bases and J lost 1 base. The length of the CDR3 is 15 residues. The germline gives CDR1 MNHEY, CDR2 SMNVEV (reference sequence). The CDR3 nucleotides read TGTGCCAGCAGTGAAGCAGGGGGCCTTAACTATGGCTACACCTTC. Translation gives CASSEAGGLNYGYTF.

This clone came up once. Here the CDR3 DNA reads TGCGCCAGCAGCTTGGCCACAGACCTCCCAACCTCTGGCTACACCTTC. Amino acids: CASSLATDLPTSGYTF. The J gene is TRBJ1-2, the V gene TRBV5-1; D is undetermined. This CDR3 is 16 amino acids long. CDR1 and CDR2 (germline): SGHRS, YFSETQ. V lost 0 bases, J lost 7 bases, and 19 bases lay in between.

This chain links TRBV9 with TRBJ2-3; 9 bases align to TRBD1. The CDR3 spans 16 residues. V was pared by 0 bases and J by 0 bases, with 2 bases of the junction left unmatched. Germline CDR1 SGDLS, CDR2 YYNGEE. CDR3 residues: CASSVDGTGSTDTQYF. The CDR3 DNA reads TGTGCCAGCAGCGTAGATGGGACAGGGAGCACAGATACGCAGTATTTT.

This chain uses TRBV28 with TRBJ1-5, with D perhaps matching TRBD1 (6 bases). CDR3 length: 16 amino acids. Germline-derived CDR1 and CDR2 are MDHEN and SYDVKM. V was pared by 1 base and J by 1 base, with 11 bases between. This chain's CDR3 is CASSLLDRTSNQPQHF. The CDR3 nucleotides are TGTGCCAGCAGTTTATTAGACAGGACCAGCAATCAGCCCCAGCATTTT.

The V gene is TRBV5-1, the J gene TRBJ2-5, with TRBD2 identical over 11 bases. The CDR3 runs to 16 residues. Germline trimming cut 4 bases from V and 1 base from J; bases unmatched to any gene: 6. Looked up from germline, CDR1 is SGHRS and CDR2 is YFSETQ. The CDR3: CASSATSGTPQETQYF. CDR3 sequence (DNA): TGCGCCAGCAGCGCGACTAGCGGGACCCCCCAAGAGACCCAGTACTTC. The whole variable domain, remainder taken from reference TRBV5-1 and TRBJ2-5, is KAGVTQTPRYLIKTRGQQVTLSCSPISGHRSVSWYQQTPGQGLQFLFEYFSETQRNKGNFPGRFSGRQFSNSRSEMNVSTLELGDSALYLCASSATSGTPQETQYFGPGTRLLVL.

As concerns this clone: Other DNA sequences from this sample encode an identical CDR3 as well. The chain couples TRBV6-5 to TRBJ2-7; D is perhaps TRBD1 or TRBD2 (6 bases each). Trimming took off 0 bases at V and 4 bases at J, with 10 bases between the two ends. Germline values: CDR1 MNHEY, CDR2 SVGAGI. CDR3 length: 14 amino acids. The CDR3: CASSYSGGGYEQYF. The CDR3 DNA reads TGTGCCAGCAGTTACTCGGGGGGCGGGTACGAGCAGTACTTC.